This T cell receptor (beta chain) was captured in a study of identical twins. TCRdb used MiXCR to reprocess the 5' RACE reads, holding one entry per CDR3 protein. The sample contains about 730,000 distinct CDR3 sequences, about 20% of which appear only once. A few counts support this clonotype. Germline-derived CDR1 and CDR2 are MNHNS and SASEGT. The CDR3 runs 15 residues. V gave up 10 bases and J gave up 2 bases, with 19 bases separating them. This sample also belongs to another study, concerning T cells expressing NK-cell markers. This second study says: Dominant NKG2C+ clonotype frequencies of roughly 1.0-7.5% of CD8+ T cells were measured in 5 or 6 donors.

Sequencing input: PBMCs. The chain recombines TRBV6-1 with TRBJ2-3; tentatively, D is TRBD2 (6 bases). This TCR was sampled from a woman aged 18-35 years in good health. Written as DNA, the CDR3 is TGTGCCACCTGGGAGGTCCCAAAACCCACAGATACGCAGTATTTT. Amino acid sequence: CATWEVPKPTDTQYF.